This T cell receptor beta chain was observed in a study of T cell responses to AZD1222 COVID-19 vaccine. The overall study: Samples with a second dose at about 4 or about 12 weeks were pooled together.

Assay: immunoSEQ multiplex PCR; the TCRdb copy retains only in-frame clones and omits some. The data show about 110,000 clones, roughly 87% seen once. Comment on this clone: What it recognizes is unknown.

V was clipped by 0 bases and J by 4 bases; unmatched bases: 7. CDR1 is SGHAT and CDR2 is FQNNGV in the germline V gene. The CDR3 has 16 amino acids. Whole-study findings and limits: There were vaccine-associated CD4 TCRs across spike, dominant at 160-218 and 743-854. A rise in Spike-specific TCR breadth and depth followed two AZD1222 doses. Unmutated variant regions reportedly attract nearly half of all spike-specific TCRs.

Sample: peripheral blood, taken on day 0 of AZD1222 vaccination. This rearrangement joins TRBV11-2 to TRBJ1-2; 8 nucleotides line up with TRBD1. The clonotype was recovered from an adult in good health. CDR3 coding DNA: TGTGCCAGCAGCTTAGACAGGGGGCGCGGATCCTATGGCTACACCTTC. Translating gives CASSLDRGRGSYGYTF.